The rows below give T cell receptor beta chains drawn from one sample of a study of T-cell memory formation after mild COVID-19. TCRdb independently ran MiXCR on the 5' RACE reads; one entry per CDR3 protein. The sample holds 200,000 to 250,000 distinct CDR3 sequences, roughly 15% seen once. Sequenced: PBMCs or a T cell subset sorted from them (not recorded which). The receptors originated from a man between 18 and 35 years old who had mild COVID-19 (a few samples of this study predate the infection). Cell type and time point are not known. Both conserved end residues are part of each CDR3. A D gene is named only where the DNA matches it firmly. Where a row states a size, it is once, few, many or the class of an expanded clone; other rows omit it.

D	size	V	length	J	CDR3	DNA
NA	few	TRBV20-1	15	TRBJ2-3	CSATKSGRSTDTQYF	TGCAGTGCCACCAAATCCGGACGTAGCACAGATACGCAGTATTTT
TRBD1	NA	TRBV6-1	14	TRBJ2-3	CASSEDRVTDTQYF	TGTGCCAGCAGCGAGGACAGGGTCACAGATACGCAGTATTTT
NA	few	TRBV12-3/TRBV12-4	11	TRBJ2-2	CAGGATGELFF	TGTGCCGGGGGGGCGACCGGGGAGCTGTTTTTT
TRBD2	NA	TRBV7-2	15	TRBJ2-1	CASSLVSGGYNEQFF	TGTGCCAGCAGCTTAGTTAGCGGGGGGTACAATGAGCAGTTCTTC
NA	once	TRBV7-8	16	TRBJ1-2	CASSLSGAPGGYGYTF	TGTGCCAGCAGCTTATCCGGGGCGCCTGGAGGCTATGGCTACACCTTC
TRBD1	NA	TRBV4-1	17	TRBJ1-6	CASSQGAAQGINSPLHF	TGCGCCAGCAGCCAAGGGGCAGCACAGGGGATTAATTCACCCCTCCACTTT
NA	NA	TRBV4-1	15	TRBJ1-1	CASSQEVRGGTEAFF	TGCGCCAGCAGCCAAGAAGTCAGGGGTGGGACTGAAGCTTTCTTT
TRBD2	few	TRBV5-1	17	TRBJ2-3	CASSGGLAGVLTDTQYF	TGCGCCAGCAGCGGGGGACTAGCGGGGGTCCTCACAGATACGCAGTATTTT
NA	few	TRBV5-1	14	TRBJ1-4	CASSPGPTNEKLFF	TGCGCCAGCAGCCCGGGGCCTACTAATGAAAAACTGTTTTTT
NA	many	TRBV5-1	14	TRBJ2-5	CASSFGTAQETQYF	TGCGCCAGCAGCTTTGGGACCGCTCAAGAGACCCAGTACTTC
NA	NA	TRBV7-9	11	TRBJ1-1	CASLFYTEAFF	TGTGCCAGCTTATTCTACACTGAAGCTTTCTTT
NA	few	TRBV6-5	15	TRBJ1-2	CASSYSTLRVSGYTF	TGTGCCAGCAGTTACTCGACACTCCGGGTCAGTGGCTACACCTTC
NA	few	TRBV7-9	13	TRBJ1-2	CASSFTGTNGYTF	TGTGCCAGCAGCTTTACCGGGACAAATGGCTACACCTTC
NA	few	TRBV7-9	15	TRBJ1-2	CASSPPQEFGRGYTF	TGTGCCAGCAGCCCCCCCCAGGAATTTGGTAGGGGCTACACCTTC
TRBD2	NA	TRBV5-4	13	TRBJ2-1	CASSLLGGNEQFF	TGTGCCAGCAGCTTGTTGGGGGGGAATGAGCAGTTCTTC
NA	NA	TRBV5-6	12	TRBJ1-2	CASSFSGDGYTF	TGTGCCAGCAGCTTTTCCGGGGACGGCTACACCTTC
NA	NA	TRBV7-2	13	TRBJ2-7	CASSHTFTYEQYF	TGTGCCAGCAGCCATACTTTCACCTACGAGCAGTACTTC
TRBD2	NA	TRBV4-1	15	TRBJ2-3	CASSRGSGDTDTQYF	TGCGCCAGCAGCCGAGGTAGCGGGGACACAGATACGCAGTATTTT
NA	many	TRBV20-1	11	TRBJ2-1	CSASGYNEQFF	TGCAGTGCTAGCGGCTACAATGAGCAGTTCTTC
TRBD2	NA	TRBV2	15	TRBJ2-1	CASSERIRAGREQFF	TGTGCCAGCAGTGAAAGGATCCGAGCGGGGCGGGAGCAGTTCTTC
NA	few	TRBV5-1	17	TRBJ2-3	CASSLVGVRQRADTQYF	TGCGCCAGCAGCTTGGTCGGGGTTCGGCAGCGAGCAGATACGCAGTATTTT
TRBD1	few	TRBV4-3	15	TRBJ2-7	CASSQVLTGVYEQYF	TGCGCCAGCAGCCAAGTACTGACAGGGGTCTACGAGCAGTACTTC
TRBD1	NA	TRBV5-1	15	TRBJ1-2	CASSLGGQGLYGYTF	TGCGCCAGCAGCTTGGGAGGACAGGGGCTCTATGGCTACACCTTC
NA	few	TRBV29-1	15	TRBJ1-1	CSVEKFGRMRTEAFF	TGCAGCGTTGAGAAGTTTGGCAGGATGAGGACTGAAGCTTTCTTT
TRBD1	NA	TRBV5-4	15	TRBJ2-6	CASSLDRAGANVLTF	TGTGCCAGCAGCCTTGACAGGGCTGGGGCCAACGTCCTGACTTTC
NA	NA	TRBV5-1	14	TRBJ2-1	CASTDFSSYNEQFF	TGCGCCAGCACGGATTTCAGCTCCTACAATGAGCAGTTCTTC
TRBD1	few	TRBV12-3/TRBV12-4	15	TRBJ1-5	CASSYTGGGNQPQHF	TGTGCCAGCAGTTATACAGGGGGCGGGAATCAGCCCCAGCATTTT
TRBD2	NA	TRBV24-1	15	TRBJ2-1	CATSDGGTRYNEQFF	TGTGCCACCAGTGATGGTGGGACTAGATACAATGAGCAGTTCTTC
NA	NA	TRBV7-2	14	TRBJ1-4	CASSFAGAAEKLFF	TGTGCCAGCAGCTTCGCAGGGGCGGCAGAAAAACTGTTTTTT
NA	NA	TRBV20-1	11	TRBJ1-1	CSATGNTEAFF	TGCAGTGCTACAGGGAACACTGAAGCTTTCTTT
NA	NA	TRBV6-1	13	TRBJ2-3	CASKRPSTDTQYF	TGTGCCAGCAAAAGACCTAGCACAGATACGCAGTATTTT
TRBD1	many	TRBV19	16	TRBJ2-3	CASSTPRDRGGDTQYF	TGTGCCAGTAGTACGCCCCGAGACAGGGGTGGAGATACGCAGTATTTT
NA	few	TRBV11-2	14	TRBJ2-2	CASTNRPGTGELFF	TGTGCCAGCACCAACAGGCCCGGGACCGGGGAGCTGTTTTTT
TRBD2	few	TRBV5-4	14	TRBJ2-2	CASRPGGGTGELFF	TGTGCCAGCAGGCCCGGGGGGGGCACCGGGGAGCTGTTTTTT
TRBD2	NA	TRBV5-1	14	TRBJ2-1	CASSGGGGNNEQFF	TGCGCCAGCAGTGGGGGGGGTGGTAACAATGAGCAGTTCTTC
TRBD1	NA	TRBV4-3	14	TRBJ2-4	CASSQDGQGNIQYF	TGCGCCAGCAGCCAGGACGGACAGGGAAACATTCAGTACTTC